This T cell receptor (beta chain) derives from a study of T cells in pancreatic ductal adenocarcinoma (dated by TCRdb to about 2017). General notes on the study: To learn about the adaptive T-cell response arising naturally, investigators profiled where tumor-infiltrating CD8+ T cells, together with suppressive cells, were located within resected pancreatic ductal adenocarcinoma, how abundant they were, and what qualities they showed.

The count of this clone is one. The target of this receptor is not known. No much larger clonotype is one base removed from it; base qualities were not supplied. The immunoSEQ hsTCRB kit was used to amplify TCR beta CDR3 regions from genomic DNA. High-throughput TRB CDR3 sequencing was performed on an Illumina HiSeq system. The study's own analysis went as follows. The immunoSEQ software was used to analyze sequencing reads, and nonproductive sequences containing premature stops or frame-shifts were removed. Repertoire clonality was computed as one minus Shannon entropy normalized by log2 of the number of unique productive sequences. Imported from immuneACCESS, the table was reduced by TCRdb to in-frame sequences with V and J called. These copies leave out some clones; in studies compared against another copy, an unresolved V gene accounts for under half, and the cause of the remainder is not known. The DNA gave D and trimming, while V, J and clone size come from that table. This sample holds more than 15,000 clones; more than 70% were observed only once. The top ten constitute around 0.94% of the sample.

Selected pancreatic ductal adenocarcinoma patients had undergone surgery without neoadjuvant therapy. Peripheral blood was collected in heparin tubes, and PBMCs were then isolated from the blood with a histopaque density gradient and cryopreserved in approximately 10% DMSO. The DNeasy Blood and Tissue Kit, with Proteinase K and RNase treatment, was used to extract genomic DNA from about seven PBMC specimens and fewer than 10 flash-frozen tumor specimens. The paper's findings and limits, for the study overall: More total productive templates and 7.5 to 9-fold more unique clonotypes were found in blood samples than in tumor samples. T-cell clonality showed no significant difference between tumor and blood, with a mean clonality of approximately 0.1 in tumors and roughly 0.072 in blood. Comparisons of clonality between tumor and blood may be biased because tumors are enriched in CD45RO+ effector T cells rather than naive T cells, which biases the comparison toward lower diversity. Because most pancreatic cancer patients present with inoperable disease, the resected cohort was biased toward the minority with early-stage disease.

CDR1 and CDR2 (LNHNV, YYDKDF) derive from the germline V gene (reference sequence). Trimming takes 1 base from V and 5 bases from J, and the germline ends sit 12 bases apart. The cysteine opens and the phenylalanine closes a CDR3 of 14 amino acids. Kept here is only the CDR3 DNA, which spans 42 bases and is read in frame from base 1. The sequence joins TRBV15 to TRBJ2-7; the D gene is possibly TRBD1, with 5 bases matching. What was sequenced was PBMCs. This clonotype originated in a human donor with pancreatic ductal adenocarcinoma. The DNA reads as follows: TGTGCCACCAGCAGAGGGGGCAGCTCTGACGAGCAGTACTTC. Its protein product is CATSRGGSSDEQYF.